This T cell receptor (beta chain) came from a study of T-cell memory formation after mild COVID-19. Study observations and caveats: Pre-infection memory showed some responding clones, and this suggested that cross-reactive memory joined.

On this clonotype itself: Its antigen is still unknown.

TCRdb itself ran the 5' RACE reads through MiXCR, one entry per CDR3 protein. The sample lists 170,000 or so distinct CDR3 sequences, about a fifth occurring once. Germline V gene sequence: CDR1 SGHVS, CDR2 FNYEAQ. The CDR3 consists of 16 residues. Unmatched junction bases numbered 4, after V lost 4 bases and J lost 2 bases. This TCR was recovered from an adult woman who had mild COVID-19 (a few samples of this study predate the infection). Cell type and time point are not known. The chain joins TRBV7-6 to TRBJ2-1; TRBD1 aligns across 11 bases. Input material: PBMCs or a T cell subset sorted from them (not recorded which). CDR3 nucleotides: TGTGCCAGCAGCTCGGGGACAGGGGGAACCTACAATGAGCAGTTCTTC. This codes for CASSSGTGGTYNEQFF.